This is a list of T cell receptor beta chains from one sample in a study of shared clonotypes between healthy human individuals. Produced via immunoSEQ multiplex PCR; TCRdb's table is partial and in-frame only. The data hold more than 400,000 clones, with 78% observed a single time. The sequencing input was PBMCs. The origin of the receptors is a woman between 35 and 50 years old in good health. Some clones in this sample may be carry-over from other donors' samples. Each CDR3 is given with its conserved first and last residue. D genes are given only for firm matches. A clone size is listed for some rows: how often the clone was seen (once, few, many), or a class if it is expanded.

>TRBV18|NA|TRBD1|TRBJ2-7
TGTGCCAGCTCACAGATAACTGGGCAGGGGGCTAGAAACGAGCAGTACTTC
CASSQITGQGARNEQYF
>TRBV19|NA|TRBD1|TRBJ2-5
TGTGCCAGTAGTCTCCACAGGGGGCTCCAAGAGACCCAGTACTTC
CASSLHRGLQETQYF
>TRBV19|NA|NA|TRBJ1-1
TGTGCCAGTAGTACCCGAGGAAGGGTAACTGAAGCTTTCTTT
CASSTRGRVTEAFF
>TRBV14|NA|TRBD2|TRBJ2-7
TGTGCCAGCAACCAGTTGACTAGCGGGCCACCCTACGAGCAGTACTTC
CASNQLTSGPPYEQYF
>TRBV28|NA|NA|TRBJ2-3
TGTGCCAGCAGTTCACAGCGAGACCTATCCACAGATACGCAGTATTTT
CASSSQRDLSTDTQYF
>TRBV28|few|NA|TRBJ1-1
TGTGCCAGCAGACGTCCTGTGGGGGGGGCAGGGCGTACTGAAGCTTTCTTT
CASRRPVGGAGRTEAFF
>TRBV30|NA|NA|TRBJ1-6
TGTGCCTGGAGTGTACGAAGGGTCTTTTCACCCCTCCACTTT
CAWSVRRVFSPLHF
>TRBV28|NA|NA|TRBJ2-1
TGTGCCAGCAGTTTTGCGAGCGGACGCTCCTACAATGAGCAGTTCTTC
CASSFASGRSYNEQFF
>TRBV28|NA|NA|TRBJ1-3
TGTGCCAGCAGTGAAAGGGGTGGATTGTGGGGAAACACCATATATTTT
CASSERGGLWGNTIYF
>TRBV27|NA|TRBD2|TRBJ2-7
TGTGCCAGCAGTTCTAGCGGGTTCTACGAGCAGTACTTC
CASSSSGFYEQYF
>TRBV6-6|NA|NA|TRBJ1-1
TGTGCCAGCCACCGCCGTGACGAAGATTTCTTT
CASHRRDEDFF
>TRBV30|NA|NA|TRBJ2-7
TGTGCCTTCACTTGGACGGCCTACGAGCAGTACTTC
CAFTWTAYEQYF
>TRBV5-4|NA|NA|TRBJ2-3
TGTGCCAGCCCCGCTCCGACTAACACAGATACGCAGTATTTT
CASPAPTNTDTQYF
>TRBV11-2|NA|TRBD2|TRBJ2-3
TGTGCCAGCAGCTTAGCGGGAGGGCCTCCCTGGGATACGCAGTATTTT
CASSLAGGPPWDTQYF
>TRBV10-3|NA|NA|TRBJ1-3
TGTGCCATCAGTGCCGGACGTAGCTCTGGAAACACCATATATTTT
CAISAGRSSGNTIYF
>TRBV7-9|NA|NA|TRBJ2-3
TGTGCCAGCAGCTTGTCTGCGGACACAGATACGCAGTATTTT
CASSLSADTDTQYF
>TRBV28|NA|TRBD1|TRBJ1-6
TGTGCCAGCAGTCCGGGACAGCAAAATTCACCCCTCCACTTT
CASSPGQQNSPLHF
>TRBV4-2|NA|NA|TRBJ2-7
TGTGCCAGCAGCCCGACGGACGGCAGCTCCTACGAGCAGTACTTC
CASSPTDGSSYEQYF
>TRBV2|NA|TRBD1|TRBJ2-7
TGTGCCAGCAGCCCGGGACAGGGGCAAGGGTACGAGCAGTACTTC
CASSPGQGQGYEQYF
>TRBV7-6|NA|NA|TRBJ1-2
TGTGCCAGCAGCTTAGCGGGCAGGGCTGGCTACACCTTC
CASSLAGRAGYTF
>TRBV7-8|NA|NA|TRBJ1-1
TGTGCCAGCAGGCGTGGTTCGAACACTGAAGCTTTCTTT
CASRRGSNTEAFF
>TRBV4-2|NA|NA|TRBJ2-5
TGTGCCAGCAGCCAAGGGAAGGGTGGCGGGACACAAGGGACCCAGTACTTC
CASSQGKGGGTQGTQYF
>TRBV6-1|NA|TRBD1|TRBJ1-2
TGTGCCAGCAGCCTACAGGGGGCATCGGGCTATGGCTACACCTTC
CASSLQGASGYGYTF
>TRBV28|few|NA|TRBJ1-4
TGTGCCAGCAGTCCCGCTGGTACTAATGAAAAACTGTTTTTT
CASSPAGTNEKLFF
>TRBV29-1|once|NA|TRBJ2-7
TGCAGCGTTGCTGAGGGTGGTGGAGGGGGCGAGCAGTACTTC
CSVAEGGGGGEQYF
>TRBV19|NA|TRBD1|TRBJ1-5
TGTGCCAGTCGTGACAGGGTCAATCAGCCCCAGCATTTT
CASRDRVNQPQHF
>TRBV28|NA|NA|TRBJ1-6
TGTGCCAGCAGTCAATTCAGGGAGGTTGAGTCACCCCTCCACTTT
CASSQFREVESPLHF
>TRBV7-9|NA|NA|TRBJ2-2
TGTGCCAGCAGCTTAGAGTTTAGCCTCGGGGAGCTGTTTTTT
CASSLEFSLGELFF
>TRBV9|once|TRBD2|TRBJ2-5
TGTGCCAGCAGCTCGATAGCGGGTACGGAGGCAACCCAGTACTTC
CASSSIAGTEATQYF
>TRBV11-2|NA|TRBD2|TRBJ2-1
TGTGCCAGCAGCTTAGATCTAGCGGCTTCCTACAATGAGCAGTTCTTC
CASSLDLAASYNEQFF
>TRBV5-1|NA|NA|TRBJ2-3
TGCGCCAGCAGCTTGGTGAGGGACACACCTAGCACAGATACGCAGTATTTT
CASSLVRDTPSTDTQYF
>TRBV18|NA|NA|TRBJ1-5
TGTGCCAGCTCACCACGAACCGCAGTTAGGGGAAGCAATCAGCCCCAGCATTTT
CASSPRTAVRGSNQPQHF
>TRBV18|NA|NA|TRBJ1-5
TGTGCCAGCTCACCGTCAGCAGGGAGTCAGCCCCAGCATTTT
CASSPSAGSQPQHF
>TRBV5-1|NA|TRBD1|TRBJ2-1
TGCGCCAGCAGCTTACGGACAGGCTCCTACAATGAGCAGTTCTTC
CASSLRTGSYNEQFF
>TRBV30|NA|TRBD1|TRBJ2-7
TGTGCCTGGAGTTTGGACAGGGGACACGAGCAGTACTTC
CAWSLDRGHEQYF
>TRBV5-5|NA|NA|TRBJ2-7
TGTGCCAGCAGCTTGGGCCCAGGGGACTCCTACGAGCAGTACTTC
CASSLGPGDSYEQYF
>TRBV19|NA|TRBD1|TRBJ1-1
TGTGCCAGTAGTCCGAGGGACAGGGAAGCTTTCTTT
CASSPRDREAFF
>TRBV9|NA|TRBD2|TRBJ2-7
TGTGCCAGCAGCGTAGTCACTAGCGAGTGGTCCTACGAGCAGTACTTC
CASSVVTSEWSYEQYF
>TRBV27|once|NA|TRBJ2-5
TGTGCCAGCAGTTTCACAGGGCTACAAGAGACCCAGTACTTC
CASSFTGLQETQYF
>TRBV19|NA|NA|TRBJ1-4
TGTGCCAGTAGTATCGGGGTCGGGGGAAATGAAAAACTGTTTTTT
CASSIGVGGNEKLFF
>TRBV9|few|NA|TRBJ2-4
TGTGCCAGCAGCGTAGGAGGGGCTGGAAACATTCAGTACTTC
CASSVGGAGNIQYF
>TRBV19|NA|NA|TRBJ1-5
TGTGCCAGTAGAATTTTCGGGAGGGGCAATCAGCCCCAGCATTTT
CASRIFGRGNQPQHF
>TRBV6-4|NA|NA|TRBJ1-2
TGTGCCAGCAGTGACTCAAGGGGCTACACCTTC
CASSDSRGYTF
>TRBV15|few|NA|TRBJ1-5
TGTGCCACCAGCAGAGGCGGACAGAATAGCAATCAGCCCCAGCATTTT
CATSRGGQNSNQPQHF
>TRBV7-9|few|NA|TRBJ2-6
TGTGCCAGCAGCTTAGGACAGGCCTTCTCTGGGGCCAACGTCCTGACTTTC
CASSLGQAFSGANVLTF
>TRBV10-1|NA|TRBD2|TRBJ2-5
TGCGCCAGCAGTGAAAGGACTAGCGAACGAGAGACCCAGTACTTC
CASSERTSERETQYF
>TRBV6-5|NA|NA|TRBJ2-7
TGTGCCAGCGGACAGCGGGGCGAGCAGTACTTC
CASGQRGEQYF
>TRBV28|NA|NA|TRBJ2-1
TGTGCCAGCAGTTTAGCACAGTACAATGAGCAGTTCTTC
CASSLAQYNEQFF
>TRBV5-1|NA|NA|TRBJ2-5
TGCGCCAGCAGCTTGGAGCCGACAGCGCGAGGGGAGACCCAGTACTTC
CASSLEPTARGETQYF
>TRBV7-8|NA|TRBD1|TRBJ1-2
TGTGCCAGCAGCTTGTACGACAGGGTAGATGGCTACACCTTC
CASSLYDRVDGYTF
>TRBV19|once|NA|TRBJ1-4
TGTGCCAGTAGTATAGGAGGTGAAAAACTGTTTTTT
CASSIGGEKLFF
>TRBV28|NA|TRBD2|TRBJ2-1
TGTGCCAGCAGTTTAGCGGGACTAGCGGGAATTGAGCAGTTCTTC
CASSLAGLAGIEQFF